This T cell receptor beta chain was sequenced for a study of monozygotic twins with inflammatory bowel disease. Unfractionated whole blood yielded total RNA, and T cells were not sorted. The length of the CDR3 is 13 residues. CDR1 is LNHDA, CDR2 SQIVND, per germline (reference sequence). Turning to this clonotype: The target antigen is unknown.

TCRdb reprocessed the 5' RACE reads, keeping one entry per CDR3 protein, no DNA. This table holds around 380,000 distinct CDR3 sequences. Study conclusions and caveats: Neither one strong signal nor one clonotype associated with IBD was supported.

This TCR derives from a human donor with ulcerative colitis or Crohn's disease, or a healthy co-twin of an affected twin (not recorded which). The genes are TRBV19 and TRBJ2-5. The specimen sequenced was blood. The CDR3 spells CASSKLGLETQYF.